This T cell receptor beta chain comes out of a study of blood T cell repertoires in COVID-19. Study background: Researchers got acute and convalescent COVID-19 samples from the United States, Italy and Spain.

This clone was seen once. Assay: immunoSEQ multiplex PCR; the TCRdb copy retains only in-frame clones and omits some. The sample lists hundreds of thousands of clones; 88% were seen once. The study drew participants aged roughly 18 to 95 years from 20 to 30 US areas. The study assigned cohorts using participant-reported clinical history. Germline CDR1 LGHNA, CDR2 YSLEER. The CDR3 consists of 13 residues. V was pared by 4 bases and J by 4 bases, with 10 bases between. The sequence was obtained from a woman aged 30 to 39 who had recovered from COVID-19. Sequencing was done on a sample of PBMCs or T cells enriched from blood (not recorded which). The J gene is TRBJ1-2, the V gene TRBV4-3; no reliable D call. The CDR3 DNA follows: TGCGCCAGCAGCCCCGAGCGGGGCTATGGCTACACCTTC. Protein product: CASSPERGYGYTF.